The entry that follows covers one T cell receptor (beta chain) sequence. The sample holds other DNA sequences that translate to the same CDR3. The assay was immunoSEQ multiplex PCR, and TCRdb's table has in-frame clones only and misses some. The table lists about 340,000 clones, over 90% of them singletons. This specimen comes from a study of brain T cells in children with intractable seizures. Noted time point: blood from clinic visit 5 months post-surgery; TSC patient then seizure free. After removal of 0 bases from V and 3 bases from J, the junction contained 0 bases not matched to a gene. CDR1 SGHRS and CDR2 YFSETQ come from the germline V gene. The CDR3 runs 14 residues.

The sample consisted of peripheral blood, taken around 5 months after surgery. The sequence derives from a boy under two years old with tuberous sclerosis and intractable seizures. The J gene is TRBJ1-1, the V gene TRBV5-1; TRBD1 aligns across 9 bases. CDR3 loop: CASSLGTGDTEAFF. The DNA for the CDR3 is TGCGCCAGCAGCTTGGGGACAGGGGACACTGAAGCTTTCTTT.